These 21 T cell receptor beta chains originate from one sample sequenced in a study of T cell responses to AZD1222 COVID-19 vaccine. Here immunoSEQ multiplex PCR was the method, and the copy in TCRdb shows in-frame clones only, minus some. The table shows some 120,000 clones, with approximately 93% occurring only once. Here the sequenced sample was peripheral blood, taken on day 0 of AZD1222 vaccination. The receptors stem from an adult in good health.

The chain is built from TRBV7-2 and TRBJ1-3, with 8 bases that match TRBD1. There are 16 residues in the CDR3. Germline trimming cut 3 bases from V and 4 bases from J; bases unmatched to any gene: 8. Looked up from germline, CDR1 is SGHTA and CDR2 is FQGNSA. The CDR3 sequence is CASSLGRGQVGNTIYF. In nucleotides, the CDR3 is TGTGCCAGCAGCTTGGGAAGGGGACAGGTCGGAAACACCATATATTTT.

The J gene is TRBJ1-2, the V gene TRBV6-5; D is unresolved. V was cut by 2 bases and J by 6 bases, with 10 bases left in between. Germline CDR1 MNHEY, CDR2 SVGAGI. The CDR3 covers 13 residues. The CDR3 sequence is CASSYLGIDGYTF. CDR3 in DNA: TGTGCCAGCAGTTACCTGGGGATCGATGGCTACACCTTC.

In the case of this clone: This sample includes further DNA sequences coding for the same CDR3. The chain joins TRBV6-5 to TRBJ2-7, with 9 bases identical to TRBD2. V was pared by 10 bases and J by 5 bases, with 15 bases of the junction left unmatched. The CDR3 runs to 15 residues. The V gene's germline CDR1 is MNHEY and CDR2 SVGAGI. CDR3 amino acids: CATELSGGGGDEQYF. The CDR3 DNA sequence: TGTGCCACCGAGCTATCCGGGGGCGGGGGGGACGAGCAGTACTTC.

The chain links TRBV6-6 to TRBJ1-2; TRBD1 matches 9 bases. CDR1 and CDR2 from the germline V gene are MNHNY and SVGAGI (reference sequence). The junction had 9 bases not matched to a gene; V was cut back by 6 bases and J by 7 bases. The CDR3 consists of 14 residues. The CDR3 spells CASSSPGTGPGYTF. In nucleotides, the CDR3 is TGTGCCAGCAGCTCTCCCGGGACAGGGCCTGGCTACACCTTC.

V is TRBV29-1 and J is TRBJ2-7; no clear D gene. The CDR3 has 12 residues. With 1 base removed from V and 6 bases from J, the gap between germline ends came to 10 bases. Germline V gene lookup returns CDR1 SQVTM and CDR2 ANQGSEA. This CDR3 is CSVEGKFPEQYF. CDR3 sequence (DNA): TGCAGCGTTGAAGGAAAGTTCCCCGAGCAGTACTTC.

The CDR3 region has the DNA TGTGCCAGCAGTGAAGCGCCGGGGTTTAATGAAAAACTGTTTTTT. The encoded protein is CASSEAPGFNEKLFF. The chain carries TRBV6-1 and TRBJ1-4; no clear D. The CDR3 has 15 residues. V was clipped by 0 bases and J by 4 bases, with 9 bases between them. CDR1 is MNHNS and CDR2 is SASEGT in the germline V gene.

V and J are TRBV28 and TRBJ2-2; TRBD1 matches at 8 bases. The CDR3 covers 15 residues. After removal of 2 bases from V and 5 bases from J, the junction contained 4 bases not matched to a gene. CDR1 and CDR2 from the germline V gene are MDHEN and SYDVKM. CDR3 in amino acids: CASSLPGGKTGELFF. The CDR3 region has the DNA TGTGCCAGCAGTTTACCAGGGGGCAAGACCGGGGAGCTGTTTTTT.

The V and J genes are TRBV12-3 or TRBV12-4 and TRBJ2-1, with D maybe TRBD1 (5 bases). V was trimmed by 2 bases and J by 8 bases, leaving 10 bases between them. The CDR3 spans 13 residues. The CDR3 loop reads CASSLQGRDEQFF. The CDR3 coding sequence is TGTGCCAGCAGTTTACAGGGTAGGGATGAGCAGTTCTTC.

The chain has TRBV19 and TRBJ1-1; D unresolved. This CDR3 is built from 14 residues. CDR1 and CDR2 (germline): LNHDA, SQIVND (reference sequence). V shed 4 bases and J shed 4 bases, with 13 bases lying between them. The CDR3, as DNA: TGTGCCAGTAGTACGTTAGGAGGAGGCACTGAAGCTTTCTTT. It encodes CASSTLGGGTEAFF. Full variable domain (rest looked up from reference TRBV19 and TRBJ1-1): DGGITQSPKYLFRKEGQNVTLSCEQNLNHDAMYWYRQDPGQGLRLIYYSQIVNDFQKGDIAEGYSVSREKKESFPLTVTSAQKNPTAFYLCASSTLGGGTEAFFGQGTRLTVV.

The rearrangement joins TRBV9 to TRBJ1-2, with unresolved D. V lost 0 bases to trimming and J lost 8 bases, with 11 bases between them. The germline V gene has CDR1 SGDLS and CDR2 YYNGEE. The CDR3 runs 13 residues. CDR3 sequence reads: CASSVDTGDGYTF. The CDR3 region has the DNA TGTGCCAGCAGCGTAGACACTGGAGACGGCTACACCTTC. Drawing the rest from reference TRBV9 and TRBJ1-2, the complete variable domain is DSGVTQTPKHLITATGQRVTLRCSPRSGDLSVYWYQQSLDQGLQFLIQYYNGEERAKGNILERFSAQQFPDLHSELNLSSLELGDSALYFCASSVDTGDGYTFGSGTRLTVV.

The V and J genes are TRBV6-1 and TRBJ1-1; tentative D call: TRBD1 (6 bases). The CDR3 spans 15 residues. Deletions cut 2 bases from V and 0 bases from J, with 10 bases between. From germline, CDR1 is MNHNS and CDR2 SASEGT. CDR3 DNA sequence: TGTGCCAGCAGTGAAAGGGGGGGTATGAACACTGAAGCTTTCTTT. Protein product: CASSERGGMNTEAFF.

The CDR3 here is CASSLGSGLYGYTF. The CDR3 DNA reads as TGTGCCAGCAGTTTAGGGTCTGGGCTCTATGGCTACACCTTC. V and J are TRBV28 and TRBJ1-2, with no clear D. The CDR3 has 14 amino acids. Germline values: CDR1 MDHEN, CDR2 SYDVKM. Trimming shortened V by 2 bases and J by 4 bases, and 11 bases separated the two germline ends.

This chain joins TRBV4-1 and TRBJ2-2, with 13 bases aligning to TRBD2. This CDR3 region has 17 residues. Germline-derived CDR1 and CDR2 are MGHRA and YSYEKL. The J segment lost 6 bases and the V segment lost 1 base, leaving 5 bases of the junction unmatched. The CDR3 nucleotides read TGCGCCAGCAGCCAAGTACTAGCGGGGGGGCCCTCCGGGGAGCTGTTTTTT. Translating gives CASSQVLAGGPSGELFF.

This clone was counted many times. The CDR3 sequence is CASSTGTNNEQFF. CDR3 in DNA: TGTGCCAGTAGTACCGGGACTAACAATGAGCAGTTCTTC. This chain joins TRBV19 and TRBJ2-1; TRBD2 matches 7 bases. CDR3 size: 13 residues. The V gene end was trimmed by 4 bases and the J gene end by 5 bases; junction bases not matched to a gene: 2. Germline lookup yields CDR1 LNHDA and CDR2 SQIVND (reference sequence).

The chain recombines TRBV12-3 or TRBV12-4 with TRBJ2-2; 8 nucleotides line up with TRBD1. With 6 bases clipped from V and 6 bases from J, the junction kept 3 bases outside the gene matches. The CDR3 extends over 13 amino acids. In nucleotides, the CDR3 is TGTGCCAGCAGCCCGACAGGGGCCGGGGAGCTGTTTTTT. Its translation is CASSPTGAGELFF.

The chain carries TRBV7-3 and TRBJ1-1, with D hard to call. Germline CDR1 and CDR2: SGHTA and FQGTGA. The CDR3 contains 16 residues. V was pared by 0 bases and J by 1 base, with 12 bases between. CDR3 in DNA: TGTGCCAGCAGCTTAACCAGTGGGGTTACGAACACTGAAGCTTTCTTT. Protein: CASSLTSGVTNTEAFF.

This clone was counted once. J is TRBJ2-7 and V is TRBV6-2 or TRBV6-3; D not resolved. The CDR3 loop spans 14 amino acids. Trimming removed 6 bases from V and 0 bases from J, with 12 bases in between. Germline V gene sequence: CDR1 MNHEY, CDR2 SVGEGT. CDR3 coding DNA: TGTGCCAGCAGCCGCCAGGTAATCTCCTACGAGCAGTACTTC. Translated, it gives CASSRQVISYEQYF.

The chain uses TRBV7-9 and TRBJ1-2, with no clear D. CDR1 is SEHNR, CDR2 FQNEAQ, per germline (reference sequence). CDR3 length: 13 residues. Trimming shortened V by 1 base and J by 1 base, and 4 bases separated the two germline ends. The CDR3 here is CASSLEVNYGYTF. CDR3 coding DNA: TGTGCCAGCAGCTTAGAGGTTAACTATGGCTACACCTTC.

V gene TRBV5-1 combines with J gene TRBJ2-2, with 8 bases lining up with TRBD2. From germline, CDR1 is SGHRS and CDR2 YFSETQ. CDR3 length: 18 amino acids. With 3 bases clipped from V and 0 bases from J, the junction kept 10 bases outside the gene matches. The CDR3 DNA is TGCGCCAGCAGCTCACTAGCGGCGGGATTCGCGAACACCGGGGAGCTGTTTTTT. This translates into CASSSLAAGFANTGELFF.

This chain uses TRBV7-2 with TRBJ2-7, with D perhaps matching TRBD1 or TRBD2 (6 bases each). The CDR3 is made up of 14 amino acids. V shed 3 bases and J shed 2 bases, with 11 bases lying between them. Germline V gene data show CDR1 as SGHTA and CDR2 as FQGNSA. CDR3 region: CASSFGGPTYEQYF. CDR3 sequence (DNA): TGTGCCAGCAGCTTTGGGGGGCCCACCTACGAGCAGTACTTC. Based on the CDR3 plus reference TRBV7-2 and TRBJ2-7, the full variable domain is GAGVSQSPSNKVTEKGKDVELRCDPISGHTALYWYRQSLGQGLEFLIYFQGNSAPDKSGLPSDRFSAERTGGSVSTLTIQRTQQEDSAVYLCASSFGGPTYEQYFGPGTRLTVT.

This sequence joins TRBV10-3 and TRBJ1-4; D is unresolved. CDR1 is ENHRY and CDR2 is SYGVKD in the germline V gene. V was pared by 3 bases and J by 1 base, with 9 bases between. CDR3 length: 15 amino acids. The CDR3 loop reads CAISDSGLTNEKLFF. The CDR3 region has the DNA TGTGCCATCAGTGACTCGGGGTTAACTAATGAAAAACTGTTTTTT.